These 3 T cell receptor beta chains originate from one sample sequenced in a study of B cell selection in AIRE deficiency. Sorting defined conventional CD4 T cells as CD4+CD127+. The method was immunoSEQ multiplex PCR; TCRdb's version includes in-frame clones alone and lacks a portion of them. Among about 21,000 clones, roughly 98% were seen once, and the ten largest hold about 0.2%. The sample comprised conventional CD4+ T cells sorted from PBMCs. These receptors all stem from a human donor with AIRE deficiency.

The chain couples TRBV12-5 to TRBJ2-2, with 7 nucleotides matching TRBD1. Trimming cost V 0 bases and J 3 bases; bases outside gene matches: 16. The length of the CDR3 is 20 residues. Germline CDR1 LGHNT, CDR2 FRNRAP. CDR3 DNA: TGTGCTAGTGGTTTGGTCCCGAAACAGGGGACAGAAAACTACACCGGGGAGCTGTTTTTT. It translates to CASGLVPKQGTENYTGELFF.

The chain is built from TRBV14 and TRBJ1-4; D is unresolved. This CDR3 comprises 14 residues. Germline loops: CDR1 SGHDN, CDR2 FVKESK. V dropped 4 bases and J dropped 8 bases, with 14 bases sitting between them. The DNA for the CDR3 is TGTGCCAGCAGCCCCCGCCGCGGGCGGGAAAAACTGTTTTTT. Translation: CASSPRRGREKLFF.

The chain recombines TRBV2 with TRBJ2-1; TRBD2 matches at 10 bases. The germline V gene encodes CDR1 SNHLY and CDR2 FYNNEI. J was trimmed by 9 bases and V by 11 bases; bases with no gene match: 16. CDR3 length: 15 residues. This chain's CDR3 is CASRRASGRLSEQFF. CDR3 nucleotide sequence: TGTGCCTCTCGGAGGGCTAGCGGGAGATTAAGTGAGCAGTTCTTC.